Below are 19 T cell receptor beta chains sequenced from a single sample in a study of T cells in Graves' hyperthyroidism and ophthalmopathy. Amplified regions were TCR beta CDR3 sequences from RNA transcripts. A set of HTBI primers served as the primers for a first-round RT-PCR of the TCR CDR3. TCRdb analysed the multiplex PCR reads with MiXCR anew, one entry per CDR3 protein. The sample carries 750,000 to 900,000 distinct CDR3 sequences, 35% to 40% recorded once. The material sequenced was blood. These receptors all come from a man aged 18 to 35 with Graves' hyperthyroidism.

In its sample, this clonotype was seen many times. This chain links TRBV6-4 with TRBJ1-2; no clear D gene. The V end lost 8 bases, the J end lost 2 bases, and 9 bases lay between the germline ends. The CDR3 is 12 residues long. Germline lookup yields CDR1 MRHNA and CDR2 SNTAGT. CDR3 DNA sequence: TGTGCCAGCCGCTCAAAGAACTATGGCTACACCTTC. Residues: CASRSKNYGYTF.

The chain links TRBV15 to TRBJ1-3; 8 bases map to TRBD1. Per the germline V gene, CDR1 is LNHNV and CDR2 is YYDKDF (reference sequence). V gave up 1 base and J gave up 4 bases; unmatched junction bases: 3. The CDR3 is 15 residues long. The CDR3 bases are TGTGCCACCAGCAGAGGGACAGGGTTCGGAAACACCATATATTTT. This codes for CATSRGTGFGNTIYF.

A few counts support this clonotype. The chain couples TRBV7-2 to TRBJ2-7; D could derive from TRBD1 or TRBD2 (5 bases each). Trimming cost V 4 bases and J 1 base, with 11 bases left between them. The CDR3 totals 14 residues. Looked up from germline, CDR1 is SGHTA and CDR2 is FQGNSA. The DNA of the CDR3 is TGTGCCAGCAGCTCGGGACCCCTATCCTACGAGCAGTACTTC. This codes for CASSSGPLSYEQYF.

This chain connects TRBV19 to TRBJ2-5, with D possibly TRBD1 on 6 matching bases. The V and J ends lost 7 bases and 3 bases respectively, with 18 bases between them. The V gene's germline CDR1 is LNHDA and CDR2 SQIVND (reference sequence). The CDR3 sequence is 15 residues long. This CDR3 reads CASTVTGSLEETQYF. In DNA, the CDR3 is TGTGCCAGTACCGTTACAGGGTCATTAGAAGAGACCCAGTACTTC.

This clonotype appeared a few times. V and J are TRBV12-3 or TRBV12-4 and TRBJ2-7; tentatively, D is TRBD1 (6 bases). Trimming shortened V by 4 bases and J by 1 base, and 11 bases separated the two germline ends. There are 14 residues in the CDR3. In nucleotides, the CDR3 is TGTGCCAGCAGTTCCGATGGGACATCCTACGAGCAGTACTTC. This encodes CASSSDGTSYEQYF.

The CDR3, as DNA: TGTGCCAGCAGCCAAACGGGACAGGCGAGCTTTAATTCACCCCTCCACTTT. Residues: CASSQTGQASFNSPLHF. The chain combines TRBV9 with TRBJ1-6; 8 bases align to TRBD1. Trimming took 4 bases from V and 6 from J; bases not matched to a gene: 12. Looked up from germline, CDR1 is SGDLS and CDR2 is YYNGEE. This CDR3 comprises 17 residues.

This clonotype is a singleton in its sample. The CDR3 region has the DNA TGTGCCAGCAGCTCCACTAGCGGGCCCAACACCGGGGAGCTGTTTTTT. It yields the protein CASSSTSGPNTGELFF. V gene TRBV11-1 combines with J gene TRBJ2-2, with 9 bases that match TRBD2. The V and J ends lost 4 bases and 2 bases, in that order; junction bases with no gene match: 5. Germline V CDR1 and CDR2: SGHAT, FQDESV (reference sequence). This CDR3 is built from 16 residues.

This clonotype has a count of ten or more. V is TRBV15 and J is TRBJ2-2; D gene ambiguous. The length of the CDR3 is 16 residues. V gave up 0 bases and J gave up 0 bases, with 8 bases separating them. Germline CDR1 LNHNV, CDR2 YYDKDF (reference sequence). The CDR3 region is CATSRDPGTNTGELFF. The CDR3 nucleotides read TGTGCCACCAGCAGAGACCCGGGTACGAACACCGGGGAGCTGTTTTTT. Supplemented by reference TRBV15 and TRBJ2-2, the full variable domain reads DAMVIQNPRYQVTQFGKPVTLSCSQTLNHNVMYWYQQKSSQAPKLLFHYYDKDFNNEADTPDNFQSRRPNTSFCFLDIRSPGLGDTAMYLCATSRDPGTNTGELFFGEGSRLTVL.

This rearrangement joins TRBV20-1 to TRBJ2-7, with D possibly TRBD2 on 6 matching bases. Trimming shortened V by 2 bases and J by 0 bases, and 14 bases separated the two germline ends. Looked up from germline, CDR1 is DFQATT and CDR2 is SNEGSKA (reference sequence). This CDR3 is 15 amino acids long. The CDR3 nucleotides read TGCAGTGCTAGACCGGGACTCTCTAGCTCCTACGAGCAGTACTTC. Translation: CSARPGLSSSYEQYF.

This clonotype was picked up many times. The rearrangement joins TRBV29-1 to TRBJ1-1; 7 positions match TRBD1. In germline, CDR1 is SQVTM, CDR2 ANQGSEA. This CDR3 is 13 amino acids long. J was trimmed by 4 bases and V by 7 bases; bases with no gene match: 9. CDR3 in amino acids: CSGLTGFGTEAFF. In DNA, the CDR3 is TGCAGCGGTTTGACAGGGTTCGGCACTGAAGCTTTCTTT.

V is TRBV2 and J is TRBJ2-7; no reliable D call. V dropped 5 bases and J dropped 1 base, with 9 bases sitting between them. Germline loops: CDR1 SNHLY, CDR2 FYNNEI. The CDR3 is made up of 13 amino acids. This CDR3 reads CASSSWESYEQYF. CDR3 DNA sequence: TGTGCCAGCAGTTCCTGGGAATCCTACGAGCAGTACTTC.

A word on this clonotype: A junction boundary mismatches the germline segment, possibly from a read error. The CDR3 DNA reads as TGTGCCAGCAGTGACCAGACTAGCGGGAGGACTAAGACCCAGTACTTC. This codes for CASSDQTSGRTKTQYF. V usage is TRBV24-1 and J usage is TRBJ2-5; 13 bases fit TRBD2. The CDR3 totals 16 residues. The germline V gene has CDR1 KGHDR and CDR2 SFDVKD.

This rearrangement joins TRBV29-1 to TRBJ2-2, with TRBD1 identical over 9 bases. The CDR3 runs 11 residues. The germline gives CDR1 SQVTM, CDR2 ANQGSEA. Unmatched junction bases numbered 7, after V lost 8 bases and J lost 12 bases. The CDR3 reads CSTTGQGQLFF. DNA of the CDR3: TGCAGCACGACCGGACAGGGGCAGCTGTTTTTT.

J is TRBJ1-5 and V is TRBV10-3; D remains ambiguous. The CDR3 sequence is 13 residues long. Per germline, CDR1 ENHRY and CDR2 SYGVKD. V lost 3 bases and J 1 base, leaving 4 bases between the germline ends. The CDR3 reads CAISDDSNQPQHF. DNA of the CDR3: TGTGCCATCAGTGACGACAGCAATCAGCCCCAGCATTTT.

This clonotype appeared many times. V and J are TRBV7-3 and TRBJ2-2; D ambiguous. Germline V gene data show CDR1 as SGHTA and CDR2 as FQGTGA. The V and J ends lost 0 bases and 1 base respectively, with 3 bases between them. CDR3 length: 14 amino acids. CDR3 sequence reads: CASSLTGNTGELFF. CDR3 in DNA: TGTGCCAGCAGCTTAACTGGGAACACCGGGGAGCTGTTTTTT.

The table lists this clonotype with a few counts. The rearrangement links TRBV7-9 to TRBJ2-7, with 11 nucleotides matching TRBD2. The CDR3 consists of 15 residues. CDR1 SEHNR and CDR2 FQNEAQ come from the germline V gene (reference sequence). V lost 5 bases to trimming and J lost 7 bases; unmatched junction nucleotides: 10. CDR3 region: CASSQNGLAGWEQYF. The CDR3 nucleotides are TGTGCCAGCAGCCAAAACGGACTAGCGGGTTGGGAGCAGTACTTC.

This clonotype has ten or more counts. V is TRBV6-6 and J is TRBJ1-6; D is unclear. Trimming took off 5 bases at V and 7 bases at J, with 15 bases between the two ends. CDR3 length: 15 amino acids. CDR1 is MNHNY and CDR2 is SVGAGI in the germline V gene (reference sequence). The CDR3 loop is CASSEVGAHNSPLHF. CDR3 coding DNA: TGTGCCAGCAGTGAAGTTGGTGCTCACAATTCACCCCTCCACTTT.

V and J are TRBV3-1 and TRBJ1-3; weak D call: TRBD1 (5 bases). The CDR3 contains 14 residues. Germline V gene lookup returns CDR1 LGHDT and CDR2 YNNKEL (reference sequence). The V and J ends lost 4 bases and 4 bases respectively, with 11 bases between them. The CDR3 sequence: CASSRGGVGNTIYF. The CDR3 nucleotides read TGTGCCAGCAGCCGCGGGGGAGTCGGAAACACCATATATTTT.

The genes are TRBV7-9 and TRBJ1-2; D possibly corresponds to TRBD1 (5 bases). V was shortened by 5 bases and J by 0 bases, with 13 bases between the two germline ends. The CDR3 is made up of 15 amino acids. CDR1 is SEHNR and CDR2 is FQNEAQ in the germline V gene (reference sequence). The CDR3 region has the DNA TGTGCCAGCAGCCCGTGGGACGGGGCTAACTATGGCTACACCTTC. It specifies CASSPWDGANYGYTF.